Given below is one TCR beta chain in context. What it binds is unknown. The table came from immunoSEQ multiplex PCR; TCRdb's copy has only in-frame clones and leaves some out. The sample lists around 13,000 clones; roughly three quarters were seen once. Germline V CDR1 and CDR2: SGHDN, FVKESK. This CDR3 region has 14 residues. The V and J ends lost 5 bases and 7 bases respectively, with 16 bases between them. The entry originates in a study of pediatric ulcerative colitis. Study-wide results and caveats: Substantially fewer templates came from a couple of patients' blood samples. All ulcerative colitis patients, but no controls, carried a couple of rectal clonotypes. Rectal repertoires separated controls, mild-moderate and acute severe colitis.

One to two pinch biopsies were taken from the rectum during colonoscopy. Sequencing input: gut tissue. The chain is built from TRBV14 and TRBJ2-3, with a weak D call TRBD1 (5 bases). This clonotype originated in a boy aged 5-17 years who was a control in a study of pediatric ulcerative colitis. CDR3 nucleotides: TGTGCCAGCAGCAGTTCGGCAGGGCCAAATACGCAGTATTTT. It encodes CASSSSAGPNTQYF.